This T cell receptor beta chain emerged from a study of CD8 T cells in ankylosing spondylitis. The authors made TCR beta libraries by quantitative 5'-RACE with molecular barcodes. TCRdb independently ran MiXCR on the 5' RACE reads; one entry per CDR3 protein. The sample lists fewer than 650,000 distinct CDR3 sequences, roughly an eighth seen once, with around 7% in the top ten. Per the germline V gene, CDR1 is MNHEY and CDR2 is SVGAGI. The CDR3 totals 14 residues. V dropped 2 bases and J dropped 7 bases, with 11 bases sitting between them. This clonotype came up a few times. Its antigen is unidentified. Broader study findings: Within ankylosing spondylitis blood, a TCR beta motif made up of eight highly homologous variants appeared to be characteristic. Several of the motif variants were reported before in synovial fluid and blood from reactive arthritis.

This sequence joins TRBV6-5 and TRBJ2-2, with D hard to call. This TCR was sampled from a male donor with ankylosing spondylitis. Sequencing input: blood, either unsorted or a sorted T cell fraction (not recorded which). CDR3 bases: TGTGCCAGCAGTTACCCGCGCGCGCTCGGGGAGCTGTTTTTT. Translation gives CASSYPRALGELFF.